The 32 T cell receptor beta chains in this list originate from one sample, sequenced in a study of T cell repertoires in cytomegalovirus infection. TCRdb ran MiXCR on the reads and lists one entry per CDR3 protein. The sample has fewer than 200,000 distinct CDR3 sequences, roughly a fifth seen once; the top ten hold about 3%. Sample: PBMCs. These receptors originate from a human donor in good health (CMV status not recorded). Some clones in this sample may be carry-over from other donors' samples.

This clonotype was counted many times. The chain carries TRBV7-2 and TRBJ1-2, with D perhaps matching TRBD1 (6 bases). The V end lost 4 bases, the J end lost 7 bases, and 19 bases lay between the germline ends. The germline gives CDR1 SGHTA, CDR2 FQGNSA. The CDR3 length is 15 residues. CDR3 region: CASSYRPGGAVGYTF. The CDR3, as DNA: TGTGCCAGCAGCTATCGTCCCGGGGGCGCAGTTGGCTACACCTTC.

Concerning this clonotype itself: Just one base apart from a much larger clone, this may be a read error. The J gene is TRBJ2-1, the V gene TRBV5-4, with 7 bases that match TRBD1. Trimming at V came to 1 base and at J to 9 bases, leaving 10 bases not matched to a gene. Per germline, CDR1 SGHNT and CDR2 YYREEE (reference sequence). This CDR3 is built from 15 residues. CDR3 bases: TGTGCCAGCAGCTTGCAGGGACAGACTGGAACTGAGCAGTTCTTC. As protein: CASSLQGQTGTEQFF. Variable domain in full (rest from reference TRBV5-4 and TRBJ2-1): ETGVTQSPTHLIKTRGQQVTLRCSSQSGHNTVSWYQQALGQGPQFIFQYYREEENGRGNFPPRFSGLQFPNYSSELNVNALELDDSALYLCASSLQGQTGTEQFFGPGTRLTVL.

This clonotype was recorded many times. This chain connects TRBV6-6 to TRBJ2-2; possible D gene TRBD1, 5 bases. The germline V gene encodes CDR1 MNHNY and CDR2 SVGAGI (reference sequence). The CDR3 is made up of 16 amino acids. V lost 1 base, J lost 5 bases, and 14 bases lay in between. The CDR3 region is CASSYWGVQVTGELFF. The CDR3 DNA reads TGTGCCAGCAGTTACTGGGGCGTTCAAGTAACCGGGGAGCTGTTTTTT.

This clonotype was observed a few times. This chain links TRBV20-1 with TRBJ2-7; 9 nucleotides line up with TRBD2. Per the germline V gene, CDR1 is DFQATT and CDR2 is SNEGSKA (reference sequence). Trimming cost V 6 bases and J 3 bases; bases outside gene matches: 6. The length of the CDR3 is 13 residues. The CDR3 nucleotides read TGCAGTGCCGTAGCGGGAGTTAACTACGAGCAGTACTTC. It translates to CSAVAGVNYEQYF.

This rearrangement joins TRBV5-1 to TRBJ1-2; tentatively, D is TRBD1 (5 bases). V was shortened by 0 bases and J by 7 bases, with 10 bases between the two germline ends. Germline V gene data show CDR1 as SGHRS and CDR2 as YFSETQ. CDR3 length: 13 residues. The CDR3, as DNA: TGCGCCAGCAGCTTGGACGGGGGAGCTGGCTACACCTTC. Translating gives CASSLDGGAGYTF. Using reference TRBV5-1 and TRBJ1-2 for the parts outside the CDR3, the full variable domain is KAGVTQTPRYLIKTRGQQVTLSCSPISGHRSVSWYQQTPGQGLQFLFEYFSETQRNKGNFPGRFSGRQFSNSRSEMNVSTLELGDSALYLCASSLDGGAGYTFGSGTRLTVV.

This clonotype was recorded at least ten times. This rearrangement joins TRBV7-2 to TRBJ1-5, with D perhaps TRBD1 (5 bases). V was shortened by 1 base and J by 1 base, with 11 bases between the two germline ends. CDR1 is SGHTA and CDR2 is FQGNSA in the germline V gene. The CDR3 is 16 amino acids. The CDR3 DNA sequence: TGTGCCAGCAGCTTAGTAGGGGAGGGGAGCAATCAGCCCCAGCATTTT. Protein product: CASSLVGEGSNQPQHF.

This clonotype appeared a few times. The DNA for the CDR3 is TGTGCCAGCAGTTTCGGGACTAGCGGGAGCTCCTACGAGCAGTACTTC. It yields the protein CASSFGTSGSSYEQYF. V gene TRBV6-1 combines with J gene TRBJ2-7, with 14 positions matching TRBD2. From germline, CDR1 is MNHNS and CDR2 SASEGT. The CDR3 loop spans 16 amino acids. Trimming at V came to 5 bases and at J to 0 bases, leaving 3 bases not matched to a gene.

This clonotype was picked up a small number of times. This chain connects TRBV7-6 to TRBJ1-1; D unresolved. CDR3 size: 13 residues. The V end lost 5 bases, the J end lost 8 bases, and 15 bases lay between the germline ends. Germline CDR1 SGHVS, CDR2 FNYEAQ. CDR3 sequence: CASSRDFRSEAFF. The CDR3 coding sequence is TGTGCCAGCAGCAGGGATTTCCGGTCCGAAGCTTTCTTT.

A remark on this clonotype: This clone may be a read error of a much larger clone one base away. The chain is built from TRBV28 and TRBJ2-1; the match to TRBD2 covers 11 bases. The V gene's germline CDR1 is MDHEN and CDR2 SYDVKM. CDR3 length: 16 amino acids. CDR3 protein: CVSSFRGSGRAVEQFF. Here the CDR3 DNA reads TGTGTCAGCAGTTTCCGGGGTAGCGGGAGGGCCGTCGAGCAGTTCTTC.

This clonotype was counted many times. The chain recombines TRBV7-2 with TRBJ1-2, with D hard to call. Per the germline V gene, CDR1 is SGHTA and CDR2 is FQGNSA. V gave up 5 bases and J gave up 6 bases, with 13 bases separating them. The CDR3 is made up of 13 amino acids. CDR3 sequence reads: CASSLSVQNGYTF. CDR3 nucleotide sequence: TGTGCCAGCAGCCTGAGCGTCCAAAATGGCTACACCTTC.

This clonotype came up many times. The gene calls are TRBV7-8 and TRBJ2-2, with D unresolved. V lost 6 bases and J 2 bases, leaving 13 bases between the germline ends. In germline, CDR1 is SGHVS, CDR2 FQNEAQ. The CDR3 covers 15 residues. The CDR3, as DNA: TGTGCCAGCAGTGGTAGGGCAGAAAACACCGGGGAGCTGTTTTTT. Translated, it gives CASSGRAENTGELFF.

The table lists this clonotype with a few counts. The chain combines TRBV6-1 with TRBJ1-1, with TRBD1 matching over 8 bases. J gave up 4 bases and V 6 bases, and 10 bases lay outside the gene matches. Germline values: CDR1 MNHNS, CDR2 SASEGT. This CDR3 has 15 amino acids. CDR3 residues: CASRDRTGILTEAFF. CDR3 in DNA: TGTGCCAGCAGGGATAGGACAGGGATCCTCACTGAAGCTTTCTTT.

This sequence joins TRBV15 and TRBJ1-5; D is ambiguous. CDR3 size: 13 residues. V lost 5 bases and J lost 11, with 16 bases in between. Per the germline V gene, CDR1 is LNHNV and CDR2 is YYDKDF (reference sequence). CDR3 in DNA: TGTGCCACCAGCGAGGGTTTAAAATCGACCCAGCATTTT. This encodes CATSEGLKSTQHF. Complete variable domain (other parts from reference TRBV15 and TRBJ1-5): DAMVIQNPRYQVTQFGKPVTLSCSQTLNHNVMYWYQQKSSQAPKLLFHYYDKDFNNEADTPDNFQSRRPNTSFCFLDIRSPGLGDTAMYLCATSEGLKSTQHFGDGTRLSIL.

The chain uses TRBV27 and TRBJ1-1; 7 bases line up with TRBD1. The CDR3 covers 13 residues. CDR1 is MNHEY and CDR2 is SMNVEV in the germline V gene (reference sequence). Trimming removed 8 bases from V and 10 bases from J; junction bases left unmatched: 13. Here the CDR3 reads CASQGPTTGAAFF. The CDR3 DNA is TGTGCCAGCCAGGGGCCAACTACAGGGGCAGCTTTCTTT.

The table lists this clonotype with a few counts. The J gene is TRBJ2-7, the V gene TRBV4-1; 10 bases are a match to TRBD1. The CDR3 has 14 residues. Germline V gives CDR1 MGHRA, CDR2 YSYEKL. With 5 bases clipped from V and 7 bases from J, the junction kept 8 bases outside the gene matches. Here the CDR3 DNA reads TGCGCCAGCAGCACCCGACAGGGGGCGGAAGAGCAGTACTTC. Its translation: CASSTRQGAEEQYF.

The chain combines TRBV6-2 or TRBV6-3 with TRBJ2-1, with 7 bases identical to TRBD2. The V and J ends lost 7 bases and 4 bases, in that order; junction bases with no gene match: 7. Germline CDR1 MNHEY, CDR2 SVGEGT. This CDR3 spans 14 amino acids. The CDR3 DNA sequence: TGTGCCAGCACCCCCGGGACTACATACAATGAGCAGTTCTTC. Its translation is CASTPGTTYNEQFF.

Many counts were recorded for this clonotype. For the CDR3, the DNA is TGTGCCAGCAGCTCCCCCCAGACCCCCGAAGCTTTCTTT. Its translation: CASSSPQTPEAFF. The chain carries TRBV7-2 and TRBJ1-1; D gene uncertain. In germline, CDR1 is SGHTA, CDR2 FQGNSA. Trimming left V 4 bases short and J 8 bases short, with 14 bases between. The CDR3 consists of 13 residues.

This clonotype was seen at least ten times. The chain couples TRBV7-2 to TRBJ2-1; D is unclear. Trimming pared 1 base from V and 2 bases from J, leaving 6 bases between. The CDR3 has 14 residues. Germline V lookup: CDR1 SGHTA, CDR2 FQGNSA. The CDR3 nucleotides are TGTGCCAGCAGCTTAGATCCGGCCTACAATGAGCAGTTCTTC. Its protein product is CASSLDPAYNEQFF.

In this sample, this clonotype turned up a few times. The genes are TRBV4-3 and TRBJ1-1, with a tentative D call TRBD1 (5 bases). V lost 0 bases and J lost 5, with 16 bases in between. This CDR3 contains 16 residues. Germline V gene lookup returns CDR1 LGHNA and CDR2 YSLEER. The CDR3 DNA reads as TGCGCCAGCAGCCAAGATCTAAGGGGCGGGCGGACTGAAGCTTTCTTT. Translating it yields CASSQDLRGGRTEAFF.

CDR3 sequence (DNA): TGTGCCAGCAGCCAAGAGGGCCCCGGGGAGCTGTTTTTT. This codes for CASSQEGPGELFF. The V call is TRBV4-2, the J call TRBJ2-2; D is ambiguous. V lost 0 bases and J 6 bases, leaving 5 bases between the germline ends. Germline V gives CDR1 LGHNA, CDR2 YNFKEQ. This CDR3 contains 13 residues.

This chain connects TRBV20-1 to TRBJ2-5, with D tentatively TRBD1 (5 bases). The CDR3 spans 12 residues. CDR1 is DFQATT and CDR2 is SNEGSKA in the germline V gene (reference sequence). Trimming took off 5 bases at V and 4 bases at J, with 11 bases between the two ends. The CDR3 sequence is CSAPDKAETQYF. The CDR3 DNA reads as TGCAGTGCTCCGGACAAGGCAGAGACCCAGTACTTC.

This clonotype was detected only a few times. The rearrangement links TRBV7-9 to TRBJ1-5; D is ambiguous. The CDR3 has 15 residues. Trimming removed 3 bases from V and 1 base from J, with 10 bases in between. Germline loops: CDR1 SEHNR, CDR2 FQNEAQ (reference sequence). The CDR3 DNA reads TGTGCCAGCAGCTTCGGTGCAAGAAGCAATCAGCCCCAGCATTTT. Residues: CASSFGARSNQPQHF.

The rearrangement uses TRBV15 and TRBJ1-2; TRBD1 matches 7 bases. Germline trimming cut 5 bases from V and 2 bases from J; bases unmatched to any gene: 8. CDR1 is LNHNV, CDR2 YYDKDF, per germline (reference sequence). This CDR3 has 15 residues. CDR3 amino acids: CATSGYRGPNYGYTF. The CDR3 bases are TGTGCCACCAGCGGGTACAGGGGACCAAACTATGGCTACACCTTC.

In DNA form, the CDR3 reads TGTGCCAGCATCCTCCAGGGGGCAGTGAACACTGAAGCTTTCTTT. Translated, it gives CASILQGAVNTEAFF. V and J are TRBV2 and TRBJ1-1; 8 bases agree with TRBD1. Germline CDR1 SNHLY, CDR2 FYNNEI. There are 15 residues in the CDR3. Trimming removed 7 bases from V and 0 bases from J; junction bases left unmatched: 7.

The chain couples TRBV2 to TRBJ1-1; TRBD1 agrees at 7 bases. The CDR3 spans 14 residues. The ends lost 6 bases at V and 8 bases at J; junction bases unmatched: 12. Germline V lookup: CDR1 SNHLY, CDR2 FYNNEI. The CDR3 nucleotides are TGTGCCAGCAGCCAGGACAGGAACCTGCTGGAAGCTTTCTTT. Translating gives CASSQDRNLLEAFF.

The chain combines TRBV6-1 with TRBJ2-5; 12 bases fit TRBD2. V shed 2 bases and J 5 bases; nucleotides not matched to a gene: 6. The CDR3 totals 16 residues. CDR1 and CDR2 from the germline V gene are MNHNS and SASEGT. CDR3: CASSEPSGGASETQYF. The CDR3 DNA follows: TGTGCCAGCAGTGAACCTAGCGGGGGGGCCTCGGAGACCCAGTACTTC.

In this sample, this clonotype turned up a few times. The genes are TRBV12-5 and TRBJ1-3; possibly TRBD1 for D (5 bases). V gave up 4 bases and J gave up 2 bases, with 9 bases separating them. The CDR3 consists of 14 residues. The germline CDR1 and CDR2 sequences are LGHNT and FRNRAP. CDR3 loop: CASGSDSTGNTIYF. In DNA, the CDR3 is TGTGCTAGTGGTTCAGACAGTACTGGAAACACCATATATTTT.

V usage is TRBV29-1 and J usage is TRBJ2-5; D gene unclear. CDR1 SQVTM and CDR2 ANQGSEA come from the germline V gene. This CDR3 spans 14 amino acids. Between the trimmed V and J ends, which lost 0 bases and 3 bases, there was a span of 11 bases. CDR3 region: CSVEDRGSKETQYF. CDR3 DNA sequence: TGCAGCGTTGAAGATCGTGGCAGTAAAGAGACCCAGTACTTC.

This clonotype was counted ten times or more. The chain is built from TRBV20-1 and TRBJ1-1; 10 nucleotides align to TRBD1. CDR1 and CDR2 from the germline V gene are DFQATT and SNEGSKA (reference sequence). The CDR3 contains 12 residues. V dropped 6 bases and J dropped 6; count of bases not matched to a gene: 4. The CDR3 protein is CSATDRGSEAFF. For the CDR3, the DNA is TGCAGTGCGACGGACAGGGGGTCTGAAGCTTTCTTT.

The J gene is TRBJ2-3, the V gene TRBV6-6; D remains unclear. The CDR3 sequence is 14 residues long. V was pared by 5 bases and J by 2 bases, with 11 bases between. CDR1 is MNHNY, CDR2 SVGAGI, per germline (reference sequence). CDR3 region: CASSRVTPTDTQYF. The CDR3 DNA sequence: TGTGCCAGCAGTCGGGTGACACCCACAGATACGCAGTATTTT.

As regards this clonotype: A much larger clone lies a single base off, so this may be a read error. The chain couples TRBV7-8 to TRBJ2-2; either TRBD1 or TRBD2 may fit D (5 bases each). Trimming took off 5 bases at V and 7 bases at J, with 17 bases between the two ends. CDR1 and CDR2 from the germline V gene are SGHVS and FQNEAQ. This CDR3 comprises 15 residues. The CDR3 is CASSPHRTRGGELFF. CDR3 nucleotides: TGTGCCAGCAGCCCACACAGGACCCGGGGCGGGGAGCTGTTTTTT.

The chain combines TRBV9 with TRBJ2-3, with 14 bases identical to TRBD2. V dropped 4 bases and J dropped 4; count of bases not matched to a gene: 5. The germline V gene encodes CDR1 SGDLS and CDR2 YYNGEE. The length of the CDR3 is 16 residues. CDR3 DNA: TGTGCCAGCAGCCCCAGACTAGCGGGGGGGCCAGATACGCAGTATTTT. Amino acid sequence: CASSPRLAGGPDTQYF.